The entry that follows covers one T cell receptor beta chain sequence. Method: immunoSEQ multiplex PCR; TCRdb's copy keeps in-frame clones and lacks some. The sample gives fewer than 200,000 clones, roughly 85% of which show up once; roughly 9% is in the top ten. V dropped 4 bases and J dropped 6 bases, with 14 bases sitting between them. This CDR3 comprises 14 residues. Germline V gives CDR1 SNHLY, CDR2 FYNNEI. Living in roughly 23 US areas, the participants were between 18 and 89 years of age. Researchers sorted participants into cohorts using their self-reported clinical history. Cohort 3 donors were reported recovered after two negative PCRs, clearance, or symptom resolution. The data stem from a study of blood T cell repertoires in COVID-19. Overall study: The samples span acute and convalescent COVID-19 from the United States, Italy and Spain.

The V and J genes are TRBV2 and TRBJ2-3; weak D call: TRBD2 (6 bases). The clonotype originates from a woman aged 18-29 years who had recovered from COVID-19. Material: PBMCs or T cells enriched from blood (not recorded which). Here the CDR3 reads CASSARLVGDTQYF. CDR3 DNA: TGTGCCAGCAGTGCCCGACTAGTCGGTGATACGCAGTATTTT.